Below, 2 T cell receptor beta chains from the same sample are listed, as sequenced in a study of blood T cells in healthy people across ages (dated by TCRdb to between 2014 and 2016). Receptors were amplified or captured by 5' RACE. The sample was run on an Illumina HiSeq 2500. A second PCR of roughly 7 to 11 cycles was performed with a sample-barcoded 5' primer and a J-beta primer mix. TCRdb trimmed public reads at Q25 via fastp, called clones via MiXCR and kept in-frame beta chains. Duplicate CDR3 protein sequences are folded into a single record with the most common DNA and genes. The sample yields around 1,600,000 distinct CDR3 sequences; approximately 42% were counted once. The biggest ten clones account for roughly 3.7% of the sample. Sequencing used blood. The receptors shown here come from a woman under 30 in good health.

Turning to this clonotype: Mismatch with germline at one junction end may stem from a read error. V gene TRBV7-2 combines with J gene TRBJ1-1; D is unclear. CDR3 length: 15 amino acids. The V gene's germline CDR1 is SGHTA and CDR2 FQGNSA. This chain's CDR3 is CARSWAGSGNTEAFF. The CDR3 nucleotides read TGTGCCAGAAGCTGGGCGGGGAGCGGAAACACTGAAGCTTTCTTT.

The J gene is TRBJ2-5, the V gene TRBV28; 7 bases line up with TRBD1. Trimming cost V 9 bases and J 11 bases; bases outside gene matches: 15. Germline V lookup: CDR1 MDHEN, CDR2 SYDVKM. The CDR3 covers 13 residues. CDR3 in amino acids: CASYRGFGNEQYF. In DNA, the CDR3 is TGTGCCAGTTACAGGGGATTCGGGAATGAGCAGTACTTC.